Described below is a single T cell receptor (beta chain) sequence and its context. What it recognizes is unknown. Repertoires were generated with immunoSEQ multiplex PCR, while TCRdb's copy carries only in-frame clones and drops some. Of about 69,000 clones listed, about 89% were seen once; the top ten hold approximately 0.4%. This sample was included in a study of Tregs in tolerant kidney transplant recipients. The CDR3 is made up of 14 amino acids. Germline CDR1 is SGHRS and CDR2 is YFSETQ. Trimming cost V 4 bases and J 0 bases, with 8 bases left between them. Study results and caveats: Tregs expanded with activated donor B cells seemed most donor-specific. Biological reproducibility was not directly addressed, but technical replication error appeared minimal.

Unstimulated regulatory T cells (CD4+CD25+CD127-), CD4+CD25- non-regulatory cells, CD4 and CD8 cells were FACS-sorted from thawed PBMCs. The specimen was CD4+ T cells from blood, collected before the transplant. V and J are TRBV5-1 and TRBJ1-3; D might be TRBD1 (6 bases). This clonotype originated in a human donor who received a combined kidney and bone marrow transplant. CDR3 coding DNA: TGCGCCAGCAGCGGGGGCGGCTCTGGAAACACCATATATTTT. Its translation: CASSGGGSGNTIYF.